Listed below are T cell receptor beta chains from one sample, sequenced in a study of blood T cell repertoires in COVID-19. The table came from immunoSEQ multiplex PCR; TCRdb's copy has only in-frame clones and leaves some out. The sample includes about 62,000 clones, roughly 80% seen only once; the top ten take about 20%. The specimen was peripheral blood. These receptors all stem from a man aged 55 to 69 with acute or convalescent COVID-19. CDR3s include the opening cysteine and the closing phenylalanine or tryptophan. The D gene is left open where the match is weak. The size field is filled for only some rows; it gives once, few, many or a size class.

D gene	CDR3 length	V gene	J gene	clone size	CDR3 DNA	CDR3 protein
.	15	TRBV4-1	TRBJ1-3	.	TGCGCCAGCAGCCGCGGGTACAGCGCTAAATACACCATATATTTT	CASSRGYSAKYTIYF
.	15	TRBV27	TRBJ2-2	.	TGTGCCAGCAGTCCGGGACTGCATTACACCGGGGAGCTGTTTTTT	CASSPGLHYTGELFF
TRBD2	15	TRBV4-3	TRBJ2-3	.	TGCGCCAGCCAAACTAGCGGACATAGCACAGATACGCAGTATTTT	CASQTSGHSTDTQYF
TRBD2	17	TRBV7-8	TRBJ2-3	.	TGTGCCAGCAGCCGCTTCTTGCTAGCGGGAGTCCCAGATACGCAGTATTTT	CASSRFLLAGVPDTQYF
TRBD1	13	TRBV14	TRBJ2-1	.	TGTGCCAGCAGCTTCCACAGGGGGCTTGAGCAGTTCTTC	CASSFHRGLEQFF
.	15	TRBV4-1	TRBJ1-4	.	TGCGCCAGCAGCCAAGATAGGCAGGGGTACGAAAAACTGTTTTTT	CASSQDRQGYEKLFF
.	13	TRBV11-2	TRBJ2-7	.	TGTGCCAGCAGCTTAGACCCGTCCGTCGAGCAGTACTTC	CASSLDPSVEQYF
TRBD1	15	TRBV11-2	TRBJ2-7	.	TGTGCCAGTCTTCTGGGACAGGCGAGCTCCTACGAGCAGTACTTC	CASLLGQASSYEQYF
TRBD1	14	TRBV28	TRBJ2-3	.	TGTGCCAGCAGTTTTACAGGGGGCACAGATACGCAGTATTTT	CASSFTGGTDTQYF
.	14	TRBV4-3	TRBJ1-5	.	TGCGCCAGCAGCCCTCGGGGGGGAAATCAGCCCCAGCATTTT	CASSPRGGNQPQHF
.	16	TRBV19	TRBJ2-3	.	TGTGCCAGTAGTCCCCGACAGGCCATGGGGTTGGATACGCAGTATTTT	CASSPRQAMGLDTQYF
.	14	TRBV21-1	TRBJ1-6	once	TGTGCCAGCAGCAAACTGACTCATAATTCACCCCTCCACTTT	CASSKLTHNSPLHF
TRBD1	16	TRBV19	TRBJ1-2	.	TGTGCCAGTAGGTCCCGGGACAGGGGAACTAACTATGGCTACACCTTC	CASRSRDRGTNYGYTF
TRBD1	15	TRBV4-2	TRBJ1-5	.	TGTGCCAGCAGCCAGGGACAGGGAACTAATCAGCCCCAGCATTTT	CASSQGQGTNQPQHF